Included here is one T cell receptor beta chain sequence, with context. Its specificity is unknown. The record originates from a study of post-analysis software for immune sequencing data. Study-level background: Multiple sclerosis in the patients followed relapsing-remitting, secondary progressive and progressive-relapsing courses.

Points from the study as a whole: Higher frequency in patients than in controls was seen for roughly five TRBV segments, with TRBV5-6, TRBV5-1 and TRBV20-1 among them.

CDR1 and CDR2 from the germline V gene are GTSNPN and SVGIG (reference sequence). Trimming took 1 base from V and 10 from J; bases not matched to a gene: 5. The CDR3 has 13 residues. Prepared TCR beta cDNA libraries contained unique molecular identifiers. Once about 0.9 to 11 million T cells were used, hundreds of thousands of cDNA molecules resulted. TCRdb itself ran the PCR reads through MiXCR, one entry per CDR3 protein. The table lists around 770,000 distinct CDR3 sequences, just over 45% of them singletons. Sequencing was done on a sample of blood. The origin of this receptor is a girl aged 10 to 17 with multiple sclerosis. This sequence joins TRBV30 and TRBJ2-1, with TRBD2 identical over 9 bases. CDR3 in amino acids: CAWSEPSGMEQFF. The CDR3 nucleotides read TGTGCCTGGAGTGAGCCTAGCGGGATGGAGCAGTTCTTC.